The entry below gives a single TCR beta chain sequence along with its context. Its antigen is undetermined. The data were taken from a study of T cell repertoires in cytomegalovirus infection. Overall study context: In the study, CMV epitopes included recently identified HLA-C-restricted and well-studied HLA-B-restricted ones. Study-level points and caveats: Cumulative public TCR beta family frequency identified CMV carriers with the relevant HLA. The ex vivo response was dominated by HLA-C-restricted CMV-specific TCR beta clonotypes.

TCRdb reprocessed the reads with MiXCR, giving one entry per CDR3 protein. The sample shows approximately 50,000 distinct CDR3 sequences, around a fifth of them seen only once. The CDR3 has 15 residues. CDR1 is DFQATT and CDR2 is SNEGSKA in the germline V gene (reference sequence). With 6 bases clipped from V and 0 bases from J, the junction kept 8 bases outside the gene matches. V and J are TRBV20-1 and TRBJ1-5, with 7 bases that match TRBD1. The source was CD8+ T cells from cultured PBMCs, collected from culture after CMV antigen stimulation. The sequence was obtained from a human donor in good health (CMV status not recorded). Some clones in this sample may be carry-over from other donors' samples. The CDR3 nucleotides read TGCAGTGCCAAAGGGACAGTTTATAGCAATCAGCCCCAGCATTTT. This encodes CSAKGTVYSNQPQHF.